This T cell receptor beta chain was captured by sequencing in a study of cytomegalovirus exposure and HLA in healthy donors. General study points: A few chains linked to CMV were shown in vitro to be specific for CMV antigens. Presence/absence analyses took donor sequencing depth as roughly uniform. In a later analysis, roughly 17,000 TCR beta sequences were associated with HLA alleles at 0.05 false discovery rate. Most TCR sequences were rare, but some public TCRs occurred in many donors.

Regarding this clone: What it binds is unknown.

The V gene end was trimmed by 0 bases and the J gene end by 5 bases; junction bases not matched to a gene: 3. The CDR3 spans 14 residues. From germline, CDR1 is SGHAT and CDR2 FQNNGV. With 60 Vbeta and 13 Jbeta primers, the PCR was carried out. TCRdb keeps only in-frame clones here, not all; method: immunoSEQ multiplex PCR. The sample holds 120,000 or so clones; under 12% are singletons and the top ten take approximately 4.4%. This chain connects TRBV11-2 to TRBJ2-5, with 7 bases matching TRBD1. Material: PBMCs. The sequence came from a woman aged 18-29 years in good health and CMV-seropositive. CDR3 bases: TGTGCCAGCAGCTTAGATAGGGGGCTGGAGACCCAGTACTTC. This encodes CASSLDRGLETQYF.